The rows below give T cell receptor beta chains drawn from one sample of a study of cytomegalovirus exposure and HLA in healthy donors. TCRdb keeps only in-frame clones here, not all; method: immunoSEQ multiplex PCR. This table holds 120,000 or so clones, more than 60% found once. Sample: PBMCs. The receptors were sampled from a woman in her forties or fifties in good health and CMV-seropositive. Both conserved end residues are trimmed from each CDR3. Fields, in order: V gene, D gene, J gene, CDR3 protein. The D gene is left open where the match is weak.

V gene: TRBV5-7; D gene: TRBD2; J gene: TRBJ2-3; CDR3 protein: ASSFLAGESTDTQY
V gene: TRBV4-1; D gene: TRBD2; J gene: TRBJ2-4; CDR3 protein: ASSQGLAGGKNIQY
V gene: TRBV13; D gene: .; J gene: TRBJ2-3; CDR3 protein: ASSSFGVADTQY
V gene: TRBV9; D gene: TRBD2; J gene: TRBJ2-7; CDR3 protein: ASSVGVAGGGEQY
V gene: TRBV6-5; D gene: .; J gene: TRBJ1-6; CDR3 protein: ASSYSRGSLH
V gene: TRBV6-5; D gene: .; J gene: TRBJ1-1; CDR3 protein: ASSHGGTTEAF
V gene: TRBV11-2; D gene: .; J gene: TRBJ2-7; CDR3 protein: ASSSPRVSGGYEQY
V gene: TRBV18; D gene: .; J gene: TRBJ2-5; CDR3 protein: ASSPARTKETQY
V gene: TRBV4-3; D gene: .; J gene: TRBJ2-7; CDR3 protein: ASSQDPGVGYEQY
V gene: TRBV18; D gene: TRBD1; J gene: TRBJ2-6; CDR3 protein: ASSSGTGGSGANVLT